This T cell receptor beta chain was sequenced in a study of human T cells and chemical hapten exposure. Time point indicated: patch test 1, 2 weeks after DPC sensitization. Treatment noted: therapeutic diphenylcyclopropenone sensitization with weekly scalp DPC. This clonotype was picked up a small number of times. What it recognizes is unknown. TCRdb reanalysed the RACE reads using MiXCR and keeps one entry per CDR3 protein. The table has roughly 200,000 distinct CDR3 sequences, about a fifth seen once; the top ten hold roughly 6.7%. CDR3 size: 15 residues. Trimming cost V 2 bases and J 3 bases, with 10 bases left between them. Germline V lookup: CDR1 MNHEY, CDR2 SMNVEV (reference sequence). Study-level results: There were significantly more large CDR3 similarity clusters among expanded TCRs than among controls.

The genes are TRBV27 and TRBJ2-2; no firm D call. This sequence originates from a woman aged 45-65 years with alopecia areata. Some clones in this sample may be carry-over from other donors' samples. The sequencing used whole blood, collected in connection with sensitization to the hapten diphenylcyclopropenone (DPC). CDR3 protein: CASSLSGSYTGELFF. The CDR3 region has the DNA TGTGCCAGCAGTTTAAGTGGCTCGTACACCGGGGAGCTGTTTTTT.